The clone carrying this T cell receptor (beta chain) showed up just a few times. The target antigen is unknown. The sample originates from a study of radiotherapy plus CTLA-4 blockade in lung cancer. Produced via immunoSEQ multiplex PCR; TCRdb's table is partial and in-frame only. In the table there are roughly 120,000 clones, 78% of which are singletons. Chemo-refractory metastatic non-small-cell lung cancer patients received focal radiation with ipilimumab CTLA-4 blockade. V was pared by 0 bases and J by 5 bases, with 11 bases between. The CDR3 runs 14 residues. Germline CDR1 reads SGHDT; CDR2 reads YYEEEE. Findings of the study overall: Interferon-beta and early blood T cell clone dynamics reportedly predicted response best.

The sequenced sample was peripheral blood, obtained from a patient treated with radiotherapy plus ipilimumab. This clonotype was obtained from a human donor with non-small cell lung cancer who had a partial response to radiotherapy plus ipilimumab. V gene TRBV5-6 combines with J gene TRBJ2-5; tentative D call: TRBD1 (5 bases). The CDR3 sequence: CASSLEGSWETQYF. The CDR3 bases are TGTGCCAGCAGCTTGGAGGGGTCCTGGGAGACCCAGTACTTC.